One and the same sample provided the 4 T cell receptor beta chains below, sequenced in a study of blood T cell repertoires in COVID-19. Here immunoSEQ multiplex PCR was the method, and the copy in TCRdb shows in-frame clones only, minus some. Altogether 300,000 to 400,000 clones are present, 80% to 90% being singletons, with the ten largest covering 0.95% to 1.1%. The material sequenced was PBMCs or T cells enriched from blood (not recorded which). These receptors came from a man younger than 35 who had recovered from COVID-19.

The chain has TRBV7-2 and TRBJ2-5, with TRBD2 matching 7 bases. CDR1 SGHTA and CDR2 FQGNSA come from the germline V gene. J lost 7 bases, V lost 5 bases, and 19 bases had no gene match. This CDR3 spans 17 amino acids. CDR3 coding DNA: TGTGCCAGCAGCCCCAAGGCGGGGAATAGCGGGCAGCGGACCCAGTACTTC. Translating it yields CASSPKAGNSGQRTQYF. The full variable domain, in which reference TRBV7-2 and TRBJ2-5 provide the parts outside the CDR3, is GAGVSQSPSNKVTEKGKDVELRCDPISGHTALYWYRQSLGQGLEFLIYFQGNSAPDKSGLPSDRFSAERTGGSVSTLTIQRTQQEDSAVYLCASSPKAGNSGQRTQYFGPGTRLLVL.

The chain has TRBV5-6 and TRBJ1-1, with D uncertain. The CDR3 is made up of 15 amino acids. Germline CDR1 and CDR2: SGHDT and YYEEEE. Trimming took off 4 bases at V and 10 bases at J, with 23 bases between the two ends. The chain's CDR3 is CASSAYFSSQTGAFF. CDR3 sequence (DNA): TGTGCCAGCAGCGCCTATTTCTCCAGCCAAACGGGAGCTTTCTTT.

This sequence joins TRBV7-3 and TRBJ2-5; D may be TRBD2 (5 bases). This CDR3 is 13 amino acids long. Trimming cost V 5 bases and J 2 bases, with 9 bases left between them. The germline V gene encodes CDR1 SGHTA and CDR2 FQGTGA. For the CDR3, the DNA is TGTGCCAGCAGCCGGTCGGGACAAGAGACCCAGTACTTC. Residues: CASSRSGQETQYF. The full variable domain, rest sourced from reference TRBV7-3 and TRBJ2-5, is GAGVSQTPSNKVTEKGKYVELRCDPISGHTALYWYRQSLGQGPEFLIYFQGTGAADDSGLPNDRFFAVRPEGSVSTLKIQRTERGDSAVYLCASSRSGQETQYFGPGTRLLVL.

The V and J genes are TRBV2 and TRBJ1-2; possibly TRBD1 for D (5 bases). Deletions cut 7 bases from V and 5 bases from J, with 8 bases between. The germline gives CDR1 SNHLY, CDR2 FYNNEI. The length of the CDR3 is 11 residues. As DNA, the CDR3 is TGTGCCAGCACCAGGGATTATGGCTACACCTTC. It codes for CASTRDYGYTF.